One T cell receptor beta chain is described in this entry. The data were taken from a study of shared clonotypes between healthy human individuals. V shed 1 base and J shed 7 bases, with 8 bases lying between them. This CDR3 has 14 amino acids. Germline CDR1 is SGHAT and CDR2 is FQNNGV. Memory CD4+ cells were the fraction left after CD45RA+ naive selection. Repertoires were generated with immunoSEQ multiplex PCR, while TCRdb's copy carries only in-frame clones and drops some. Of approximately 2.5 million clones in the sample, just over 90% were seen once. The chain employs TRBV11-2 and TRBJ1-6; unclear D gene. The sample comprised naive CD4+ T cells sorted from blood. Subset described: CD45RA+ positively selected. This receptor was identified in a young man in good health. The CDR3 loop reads CASSLGAGNSPLHF. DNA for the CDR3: TGTGCCAGCAGCTTAGGGGCCGGGAATTCACCCCTCCACTTT.